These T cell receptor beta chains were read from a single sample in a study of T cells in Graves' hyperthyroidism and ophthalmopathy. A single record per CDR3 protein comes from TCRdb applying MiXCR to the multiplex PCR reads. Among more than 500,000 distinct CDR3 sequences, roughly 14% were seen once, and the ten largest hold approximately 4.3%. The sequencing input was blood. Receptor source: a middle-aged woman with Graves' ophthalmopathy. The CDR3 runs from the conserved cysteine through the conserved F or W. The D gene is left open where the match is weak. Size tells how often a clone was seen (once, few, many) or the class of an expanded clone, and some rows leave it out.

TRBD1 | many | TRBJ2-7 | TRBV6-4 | CASKPGTALYERYF | TGTGCCAGCAAGCCCGGGACAGCCCTCTACGAGCGGTACTTC
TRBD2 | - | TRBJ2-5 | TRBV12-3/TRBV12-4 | CASSLLSGRAGETQYF | TGTGCCAGCAGTCTCCTTAGCGGGAGGGCCGGAGAGACCCAGTACTTC
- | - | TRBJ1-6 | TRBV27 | CASSLSRPEGSPLHF | TGTGCCAGCAGTTTATCTAGACCTGAAGGTTCACCCCTCCACTTT
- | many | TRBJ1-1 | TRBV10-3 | CAIRTPNTEAFF | TGTGCCATCAGGACACCAAACACTGAAGCTTTCTTT
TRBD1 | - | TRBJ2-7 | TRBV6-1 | CASGQGGAAYEQYF | TGTGCCAGTGGACAGGGTGGGGCGGCCTACGAGCAGTACTTC
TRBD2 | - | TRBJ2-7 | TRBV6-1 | CASSEASGRSYPFEQYF | TGTGCCAGCAGTGAAGCTAGCGGGAGGTCCTACCCTTTCGAGCAGTACTTC
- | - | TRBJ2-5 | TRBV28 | CASSLRHLSETQYF | TGTGCCAGCAGTTTAAGACACCTCAGTGAGACCCAGTACTTC
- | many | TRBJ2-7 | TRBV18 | CASSTGSSYEQYF | TGTGCCAGCAGTACCGGGAGTTCCTACGAGCAGTACTTC
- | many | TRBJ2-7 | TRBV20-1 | CSARDPQAEYEQYF | TGCAGTGCTAGAGATCCCCAAGCGGAGTACGAGCAGTACTTC
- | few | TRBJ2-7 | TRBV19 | CASSIASASYEQYF | TGTGCCAGTAGTATAGCTAGCGCGAGCTACGAGCAGTACTTC
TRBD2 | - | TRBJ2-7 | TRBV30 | CAWSVLAGVDEQYF | TGTGCCTGGAGTGTACTAGCGGGAGTGGACGAGCAGTACTTC
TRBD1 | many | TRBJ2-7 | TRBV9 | CASSPDRGLHEQYF | TGTGCCAGCAGCCCCGACAGGGGGCTGCACGAGCAGTACTTC
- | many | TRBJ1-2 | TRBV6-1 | CASSEEGERGYTF | TGTGCCAGCAGTGAAGAGGGAGAGAGGGGCTACACCTTC
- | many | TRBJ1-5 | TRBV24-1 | CATSPRGFDDQPQHF | TGTGCCACCAGCCCCCGTGGGTTTGACGATCAGCCCCAGCATTTT
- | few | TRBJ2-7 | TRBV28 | CASSWPLRYEQYF | TGTGCCAGCAGTTGGCCATTACGCTACGAGCAGTACTTC
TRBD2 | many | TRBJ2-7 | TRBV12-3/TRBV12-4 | CASSGGLAGVRYEQYF | TGTGCCAGCAGCGGGGGGCTAGCGGGAGTTCGCTACGAGCAGTACTTC
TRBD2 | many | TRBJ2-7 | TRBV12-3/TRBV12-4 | CASRVSGSLHEQYF | TGTGCCAGCAGGGTTAGCGGGAGTTTACACGAGCAGTACTTC
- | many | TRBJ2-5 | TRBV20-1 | CREWAAPLGQETQYF | TGCAGGGAGTGGGCGGCACCCCTCGGACAAGAGACCCAGTACTTC
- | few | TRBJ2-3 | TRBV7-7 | CASSQTGTTDTQYF | TGTGCTAGCAGCCAAACCGGGACCACAGATACGCAGTATTTT
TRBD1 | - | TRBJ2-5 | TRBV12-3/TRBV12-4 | CATTSRGKETQYF | TGTGCCACCACCAGCAGGGGGAAAGAGACCCAGTACTTC